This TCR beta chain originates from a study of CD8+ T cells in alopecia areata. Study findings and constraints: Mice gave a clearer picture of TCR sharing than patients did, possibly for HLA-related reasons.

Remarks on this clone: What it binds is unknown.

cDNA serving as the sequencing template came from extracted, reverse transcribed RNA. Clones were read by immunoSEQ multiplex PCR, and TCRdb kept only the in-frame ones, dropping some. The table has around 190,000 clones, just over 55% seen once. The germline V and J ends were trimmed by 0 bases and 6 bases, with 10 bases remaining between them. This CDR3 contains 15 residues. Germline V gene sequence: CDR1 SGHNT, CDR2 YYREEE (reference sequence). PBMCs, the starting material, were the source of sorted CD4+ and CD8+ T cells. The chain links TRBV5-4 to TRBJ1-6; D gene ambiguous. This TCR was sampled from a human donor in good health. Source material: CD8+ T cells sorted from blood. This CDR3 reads CASSLASPPNSPLHF. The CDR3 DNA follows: TGTGCCAGCAGCTTGGCCAGTCCTCCTAATTCACCCCTCCACTTT.